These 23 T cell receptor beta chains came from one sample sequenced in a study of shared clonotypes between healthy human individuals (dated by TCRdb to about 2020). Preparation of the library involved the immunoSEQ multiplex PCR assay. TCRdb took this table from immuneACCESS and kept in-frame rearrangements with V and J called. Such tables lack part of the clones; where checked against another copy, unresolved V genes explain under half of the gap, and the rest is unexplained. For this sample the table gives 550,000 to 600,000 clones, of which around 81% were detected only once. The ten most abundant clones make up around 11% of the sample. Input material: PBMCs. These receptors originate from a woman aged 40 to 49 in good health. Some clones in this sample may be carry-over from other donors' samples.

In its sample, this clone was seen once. Here the CDR3 DNA reads TGTGCCAGCAGTTTACAGTTTGCGGGAGGGCCCTACGAGCAGTACTTC. Amino acid sequence: CASSLQFAGGPYEQYF. The chain employs TRBV27 and TRBJ2-7, with 9 bases lining up with TRBD2. The CDR3 has 16 amino acids. V trimming: 2 bases; J trimming: 2 bases; junction bases outside the gene matches: 7. Germline CDR1 reads MNHEY; CDR2 reads SMNVEV (reference sequence).

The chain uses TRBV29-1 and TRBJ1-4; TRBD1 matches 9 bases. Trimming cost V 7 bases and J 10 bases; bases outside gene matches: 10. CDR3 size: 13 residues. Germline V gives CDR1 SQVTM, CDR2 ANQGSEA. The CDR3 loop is CSARDREDGKLFF. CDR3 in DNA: TGCAGCGCCCGGGACAGGGAGGACGGAAAACTGTTTTTT.

This chain's CDR3 is CASSVSSGTSGNNEQFF. The CDR3, as DNA: TGTGCCAGCAGTGTTTCCTCCGGGACTAGCGGGAACAATGAGCAGTTCTTC. This chain joins TRBV28 and TRBJ2-1, with 13 bases matching TRBD2. CDR3 length: 17 amino acids. V shed 5 bases and J 5 bases; nucleotides not matched to a gene: 9. Germline values: CDR1 MDHEN, CDR2 SYDVKM.

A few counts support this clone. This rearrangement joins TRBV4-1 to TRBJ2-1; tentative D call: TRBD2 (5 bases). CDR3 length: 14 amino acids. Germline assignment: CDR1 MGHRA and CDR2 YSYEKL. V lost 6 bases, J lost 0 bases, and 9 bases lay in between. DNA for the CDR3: TGCGCCAGCAGATGGGAGAGCTCCTACAATGAGCAGTTCTTC. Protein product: CASRWESSYNEQFF.

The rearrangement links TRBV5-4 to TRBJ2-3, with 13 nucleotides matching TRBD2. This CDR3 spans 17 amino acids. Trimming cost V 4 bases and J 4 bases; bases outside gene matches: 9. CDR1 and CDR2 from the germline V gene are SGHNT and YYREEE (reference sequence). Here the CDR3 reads CASSLWTSGSVADTQYF. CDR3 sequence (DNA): TGTGCCAGCAGCCTCTGGACTAGCGGGAGTGTGGCAGATACGCAGTATTTT.

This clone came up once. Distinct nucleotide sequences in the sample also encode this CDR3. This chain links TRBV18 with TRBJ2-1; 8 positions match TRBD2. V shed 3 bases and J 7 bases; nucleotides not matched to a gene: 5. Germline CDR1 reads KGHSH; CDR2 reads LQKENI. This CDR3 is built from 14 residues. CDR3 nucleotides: TGTGCCAGCTCACCCAGCGGGAGTAGGAATGAGCAGTTCTTC. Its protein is CASSPSGSRNEQFF.

The DNA of the CDR3 is TGTGCCAGCAGCCCAGCGGGGGGGGGAGATACGCAGTATTTT. This codes for CASSPAGGGDTQYF. The V and J genes are TRBV7-9 and TRBJ2-3; 10 bases fit TRBD2. V lost 5 bases, J lost 5 bases, and 4 bases stayed unmatched. The CDR3 covers 14 residues. The V gene's germline CDR1 is SEHNR and CDR2 FQNEAQ (reference sequence).

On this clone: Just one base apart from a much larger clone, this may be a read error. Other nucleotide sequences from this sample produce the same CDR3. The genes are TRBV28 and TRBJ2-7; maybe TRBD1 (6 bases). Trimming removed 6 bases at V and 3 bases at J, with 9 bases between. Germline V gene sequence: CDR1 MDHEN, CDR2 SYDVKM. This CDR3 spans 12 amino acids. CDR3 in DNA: TGTGCCAGCAGCCCACAGGGCTACGAGCAGTACTTC. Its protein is CASSPQGYEQYF.

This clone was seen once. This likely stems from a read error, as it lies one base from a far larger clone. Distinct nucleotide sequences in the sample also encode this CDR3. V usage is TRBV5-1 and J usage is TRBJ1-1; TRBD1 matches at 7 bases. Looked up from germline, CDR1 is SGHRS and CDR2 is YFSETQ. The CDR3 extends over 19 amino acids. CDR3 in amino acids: CASSLDARTGAFMNTEAFF. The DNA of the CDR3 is TGCGCCAGCAGCTTGGACGCTAGGACAGGTGCTTTCATGAACACTGAAGCCTTCTTT. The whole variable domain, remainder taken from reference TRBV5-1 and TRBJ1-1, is KAGVTQTPRYLIKTRGQQVTLSCSPISGHRSVSWYQQTPGQGLQFLFEYFSETQRNKGNFPGRFSGRQFSNSRSEMNVSTLELGDSALYLCASSLDARTGAFMNTEAFFGQGTRLTVV.

The CDR3 reads CASSVGLLNSGANVLTF. The CDR3 DNA reads TGTGCCAGCAGCGTAGGACTACTTAACTCTGGGGCCAACGTCCTGACTTTC. This sequence joins TRBV9 and TRBJ2-6; a weak D match, TRBD2 (5 bases). V was pared by 0 bases and J by 0 bases, with 10 bases between. CDR3 length: 17 residues. CDR1 and CDR2 from the germline V gene are SGDLS and YYNGEE.

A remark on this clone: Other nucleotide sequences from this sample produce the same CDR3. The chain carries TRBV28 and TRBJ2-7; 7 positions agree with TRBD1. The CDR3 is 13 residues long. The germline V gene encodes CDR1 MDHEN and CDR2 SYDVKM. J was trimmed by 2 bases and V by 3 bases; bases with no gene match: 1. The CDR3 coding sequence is TGTGCCAGCAGTTTGGGACAGACCTACGAGCAGTACTTC. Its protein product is CASSLGQTYEQYF.

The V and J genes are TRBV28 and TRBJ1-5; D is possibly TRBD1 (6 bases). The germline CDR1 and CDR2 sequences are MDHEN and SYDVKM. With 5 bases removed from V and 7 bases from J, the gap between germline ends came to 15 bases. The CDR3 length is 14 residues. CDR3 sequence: CASSLGQRHQPQHF. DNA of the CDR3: TGTGCCAGCAGTCTTGGACAGAGACACCAGCCCCAGCATTTT.

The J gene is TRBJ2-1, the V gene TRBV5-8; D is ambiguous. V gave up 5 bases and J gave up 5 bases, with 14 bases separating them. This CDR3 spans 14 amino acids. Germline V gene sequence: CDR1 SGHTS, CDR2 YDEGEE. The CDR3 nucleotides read TGTGCCAGCAGACTAAATTGGCAGAACAATGAGCAGTTCTTC. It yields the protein CASRLNWQNNEQFF.

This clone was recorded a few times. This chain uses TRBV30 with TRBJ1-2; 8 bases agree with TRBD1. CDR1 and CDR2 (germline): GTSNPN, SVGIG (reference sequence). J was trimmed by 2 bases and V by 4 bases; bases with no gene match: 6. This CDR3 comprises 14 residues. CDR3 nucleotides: TGTGCCTGGACCCAGGGGGCCAGGAACTATGGCTACACCTTC. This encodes CAWTQGARNYGYTF.

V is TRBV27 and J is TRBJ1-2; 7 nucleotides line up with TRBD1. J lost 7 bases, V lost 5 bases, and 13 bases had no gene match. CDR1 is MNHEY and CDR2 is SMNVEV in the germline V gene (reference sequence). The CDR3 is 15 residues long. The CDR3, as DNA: TGTGCCAGCAGTCCCTCGACAGGGCCCGTCGGTGGCTACACCTTC. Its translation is CASSPSTGPVGGYTF.

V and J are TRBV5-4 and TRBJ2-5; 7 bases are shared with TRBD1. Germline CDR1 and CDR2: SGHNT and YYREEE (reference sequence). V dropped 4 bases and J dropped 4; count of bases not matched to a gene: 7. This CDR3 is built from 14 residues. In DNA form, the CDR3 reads TGTGCCAGCAGCCGACAGGGTCCGGCAGAGACCCAGTACTTC. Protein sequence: CASSRQGPAETQYF.

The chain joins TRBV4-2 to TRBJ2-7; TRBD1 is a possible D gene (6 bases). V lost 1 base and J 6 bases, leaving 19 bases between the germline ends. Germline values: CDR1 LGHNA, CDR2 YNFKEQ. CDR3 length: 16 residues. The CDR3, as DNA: TGTGCCAGCAGCCAAGTAGGGGTACAGGGAGCCCCCGAGCAGTACTTC. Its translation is CASSQVGVQGAPEQYF.

The CDR3 is CASSMSGTGDTGELFF. The DNA of the CDR3 is TGTGCCAGCAGCATGTCCGGGACAGGGGACACCGGGGAGCTGTTTTTT. The chain recombines TRBV7-3 with TRBJ2-2, with TRBD1 matching over 10 bases. Germline V gives CDR1 SGHTA, CDR2 FQGTGA. V shed 5 bases, J shed 3 bases, and the junction held 6 bases outside the gene matches. The CDR3 consists of 16 residues.

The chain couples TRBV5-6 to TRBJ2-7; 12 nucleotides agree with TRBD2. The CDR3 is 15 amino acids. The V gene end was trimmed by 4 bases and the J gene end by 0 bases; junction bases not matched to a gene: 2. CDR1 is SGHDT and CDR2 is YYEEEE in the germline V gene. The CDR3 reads CASSRTSGDSYEQYF. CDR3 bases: TGTGCCAGCAGCCGGACTAGCGGGGACTCCTACGAGCAGTACTTC. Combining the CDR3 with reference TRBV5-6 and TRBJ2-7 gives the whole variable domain DAGVTQSPTHLIKTRGQQVTLRCSPKSGHDTVSWYQQALGQGPQFIFQYYEEEERQRGNFPDRFSGHQFPNYSSELNVNALLLGDSALYLCASSRTSGDSYEQYFGPGTRLTVT.

CDR3 region: CASSLGTGGADIQYF. The DNA of the CDR3 is TGCGCCAGCAGCTTGGGGACAGGGGGCGCGGACATTCAGTACTTC. This chain uses TRBV5-1 with TRBJ2-4; TRBD1 matches at 11 bases. The CDR3 consists of 15 residues. V was pared by 0 bases and J by 8 bases, with 4 bases of the junction left unmatched. Germline CDR1 and CDR2: SGHRS and YFSETQ.

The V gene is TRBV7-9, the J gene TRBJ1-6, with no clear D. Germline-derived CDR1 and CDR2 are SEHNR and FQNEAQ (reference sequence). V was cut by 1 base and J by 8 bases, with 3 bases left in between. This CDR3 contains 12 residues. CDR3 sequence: CASSLEHSPLHF. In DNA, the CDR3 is TGTGCCAGCAGCTTAGAACATTCACCCCTCCACTTT.

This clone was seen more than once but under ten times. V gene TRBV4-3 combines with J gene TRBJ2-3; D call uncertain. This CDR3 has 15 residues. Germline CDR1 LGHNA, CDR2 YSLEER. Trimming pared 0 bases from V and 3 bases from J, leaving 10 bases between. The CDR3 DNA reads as TGCGCCAGCAGCCAAGACAATTTTAAGACAGATACGCAGTATTTT. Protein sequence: CASSQDNFKTDTQYF.

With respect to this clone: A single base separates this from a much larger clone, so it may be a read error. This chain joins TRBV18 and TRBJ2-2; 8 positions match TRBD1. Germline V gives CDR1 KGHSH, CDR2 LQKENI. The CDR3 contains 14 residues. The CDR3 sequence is CASSSDRVAGGLFF. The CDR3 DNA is TGTGCCAGCTCATCGGACAGGGTGGCCGGGGGGCTGTTTTTT.